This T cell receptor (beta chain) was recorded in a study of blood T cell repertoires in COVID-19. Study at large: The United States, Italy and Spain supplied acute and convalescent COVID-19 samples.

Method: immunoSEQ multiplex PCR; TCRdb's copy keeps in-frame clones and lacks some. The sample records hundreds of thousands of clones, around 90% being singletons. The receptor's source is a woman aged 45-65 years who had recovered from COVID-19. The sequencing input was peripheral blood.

Written as DNA, the CDR3 is TGTGCCAGCATTGTCCAAACTGAAGCTTTCTTT. It translates to CASIVQTEAFF. The rearrangement joins TRBV6-5 to TRBJ1-1, with D uncertain. CDR3 length: 11 amino acids. V shed 7 bases and J shed 5 bases, with 8 bases lying between them. The germline CDR1 and CDR2 sequences are MNHEY and SVGAGI.